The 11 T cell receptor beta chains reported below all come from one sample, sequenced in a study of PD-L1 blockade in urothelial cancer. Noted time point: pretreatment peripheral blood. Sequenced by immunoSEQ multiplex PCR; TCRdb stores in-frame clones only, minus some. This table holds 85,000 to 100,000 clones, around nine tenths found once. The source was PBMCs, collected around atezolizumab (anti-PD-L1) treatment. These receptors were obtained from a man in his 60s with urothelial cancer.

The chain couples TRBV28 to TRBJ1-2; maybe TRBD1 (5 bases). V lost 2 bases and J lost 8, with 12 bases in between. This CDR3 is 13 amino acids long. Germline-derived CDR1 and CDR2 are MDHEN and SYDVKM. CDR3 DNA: TGTGCCAGCAGTTTAAGGGGATGGGAAGGCTACACCTTC. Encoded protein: CASSLRGWEGYTF.

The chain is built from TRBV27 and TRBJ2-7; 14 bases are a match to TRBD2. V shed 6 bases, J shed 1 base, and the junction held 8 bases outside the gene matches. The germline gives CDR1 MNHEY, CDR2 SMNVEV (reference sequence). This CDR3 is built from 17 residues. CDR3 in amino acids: CASRPGLAGVGSYEQYF. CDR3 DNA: TGTGCCAGCAGGCCGGGACTAGCGGGAGTGGGGTCCTACGAGCAGTACTTC.

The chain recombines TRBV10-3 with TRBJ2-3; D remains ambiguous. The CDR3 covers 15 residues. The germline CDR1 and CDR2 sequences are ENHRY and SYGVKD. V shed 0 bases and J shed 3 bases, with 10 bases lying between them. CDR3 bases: TGTGCCATCAGTGAGTCTCTGACCGGGACAGATACGCAGTATTTT. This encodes CAISESLTGTDTQYF.

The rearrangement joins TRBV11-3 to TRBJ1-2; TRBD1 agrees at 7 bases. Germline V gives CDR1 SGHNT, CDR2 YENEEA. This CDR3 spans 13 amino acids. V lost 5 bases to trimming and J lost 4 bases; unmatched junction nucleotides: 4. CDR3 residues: CASSRGQAYGYTF. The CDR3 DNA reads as TGTGCCAGCAGCCGAGGACAGGCCTATGGCTACACCTTC.

CDR3 bases: TGTGCCAGTAGTATAAGGGGCCTCACTGAAGCTTTCTTT. Translation gives CASSIRGLTEAFF. The rearrangement links TRBV19 to TRBJ1-1, with D perhaps matching TRBD1 (5 bases). V gave up 2 bases and J gave up 4 bases, with 8 bases separating them. The germline gives CDR1 LNHDA, CDR2 SQIVND (reference sequence). The CDR3 spans 13 residues.

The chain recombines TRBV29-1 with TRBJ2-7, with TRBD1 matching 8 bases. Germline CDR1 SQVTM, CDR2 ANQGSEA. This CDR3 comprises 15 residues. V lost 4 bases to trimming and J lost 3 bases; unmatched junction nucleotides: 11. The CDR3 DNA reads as TGCAGCGTTGCGGGGACAGGTAATAAGGTCTACGAGCAGTACTTC. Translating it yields CSVAGTGNKVYEQYF.

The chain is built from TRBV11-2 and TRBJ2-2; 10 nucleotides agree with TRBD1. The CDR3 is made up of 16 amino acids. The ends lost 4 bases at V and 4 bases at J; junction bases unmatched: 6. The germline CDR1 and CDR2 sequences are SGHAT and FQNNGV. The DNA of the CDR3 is TGTGCCAGCAGCTCTTGGACAGGGGGAGCCACCGGGGAGCTGTTTTTT. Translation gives CASSSWTGGATGELFF.

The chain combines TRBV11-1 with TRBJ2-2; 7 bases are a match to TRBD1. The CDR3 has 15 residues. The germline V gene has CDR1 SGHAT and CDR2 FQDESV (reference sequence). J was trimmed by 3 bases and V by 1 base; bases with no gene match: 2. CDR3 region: CASSLGQGHTGELFF. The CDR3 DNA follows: TGTGCCAGCAGCTTAGGACAGGGTCACACCGGGGAGCTGTTTTTT.

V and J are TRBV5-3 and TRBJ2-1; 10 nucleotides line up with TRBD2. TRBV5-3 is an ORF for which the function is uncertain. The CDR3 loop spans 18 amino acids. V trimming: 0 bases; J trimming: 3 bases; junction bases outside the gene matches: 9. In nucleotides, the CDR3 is TGTGCCAGAAGCTTGGAGATGCCAGGGACTAGCGACTACAATGAGCAGTTCTTC. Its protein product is CARSLEMPGTSDYNEQFF.

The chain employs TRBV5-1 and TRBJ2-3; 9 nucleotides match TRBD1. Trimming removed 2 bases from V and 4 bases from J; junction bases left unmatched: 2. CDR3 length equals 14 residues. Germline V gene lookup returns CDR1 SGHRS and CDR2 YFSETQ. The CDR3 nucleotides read TGCGCCAGCAGCTTAAGACAGGGGGCAGATACGCAGTATTTT. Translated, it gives CASSLRQGADTQYF.

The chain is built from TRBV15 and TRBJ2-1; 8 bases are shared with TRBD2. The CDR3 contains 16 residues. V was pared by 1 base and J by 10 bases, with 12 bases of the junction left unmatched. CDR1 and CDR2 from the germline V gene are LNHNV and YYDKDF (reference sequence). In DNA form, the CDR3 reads TGTGCCACCAGCAGAGTGCGGGTCGGGGGGGCCGGGGAGCAGTTCTTC. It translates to CATSRVRVGGAGEQFF.